The 17 T cell receptor beta chains given below trace back to one sample, sequenced in a study of T cells in Graves' hyperthyroidism and ophthalmopathy. RNA transcripts yielded amplified TCR beta CDR3 regions. Primed by the HTBI set, a first-round RT-PCR was run on the TCR CDR3. Each CDR3 protein is one row after TCRdb ran MiXCR on the multiplex PCR reads. This table has 600,000 or so distinct CDR3 sequences, 35% to 55% appearing once. Sequenced input: peripheral blood or thyroid tissue (not recorded which). All receptors derive from a woman aged 18-35 years with Graves' hyperthyroidism.

A note on this clonotype: A much bigger clone sits one base away, suggesting this may be a read error. The genes are TRBV11-2 and TRBJ1-1, with D perhaps TRBD1 (5 bases). The CDR3 is made up of 15 amino acids. From germline, CDR1 is SGHAT and CDR2 FQNNGV. V was cut by 5 bases and J by 0 bases, with 13 bases left in between. This chain's CDR3 is CASSARGILNTEAFF. The CDR3 coding sequence is TGTGCCAGCAGCGCCCGGGGCATATTGAACACTGAAGCTTTCTTT.

The rearrangement joins TRBV11-3 to TRBJ1-3; D is uncertain. The germline V gene encodes CDR1 SGHNT and CDR2 YENEEA. The ends were cut back, 3 bases at V and 3 bases at J, with 9 bases in the middle. CDR3 length: 14 residues. CDR3 protein: CASSLTPFGNTIYF. Written as DNA, the CDR3 is TGTGCCAGCAGCTTGACCCCCTTTGGAAACACCATATATTTT. The whole variable domain, remainder taken from reference TRBV11-3 and TRBJ1-3, is EAGVVQSPRYKIIEKKQPVAFWCNPISGHNTLYWYLQNLGQGPELLIRYENEEAVDDSQLPKDRFSAERLKGVDSTLKIQPAELGDSAVYLCASSLTPFGNTIYFGEGSWLTVV.

This clonotype occurred a few times. The chain uses TRBV2 and TRBJ1-1; 8 nucleotides agree with TRBD1. Germline V gene data show CDR1 as SNHLY and CDR2 as FYNNEI. The CDR3 is 15 residues long. J gave up 2 bases and V 3 bases, and 5 bases lay outside the gene matches. CDR3 amino acids: CASSDLQGGNTEAFF. The CDR3 DNA reads TGTGCCAGCAGTGACCTACAGGGGGGTAACACTGAAGCTTTCTTT.

Concerning this clonotype: This could be a read error, since a much larger clone is one nucleotide away. V is TRBV4-2 and J is TRBJ1-3; D gene unclear. Germline V gene sequence: CDR1 LGHNA, CDR2 YNFKEQ. The CDR3 spans 12 residues. V shed 1 base and J shed 3 bases, with 1 base lying between them. CDR3 in amino acids: CASSQGGNTIYF. The DNA for the CDR3 is TGTGCCAGCAGCCAAGGTGGAAACACCATATATTTT.

Concerning this clonotype itself: Its ends do not fully match the called genes, so a read error is possible. The rearrangement joins TRBV7-3 to TRBJ2-7, with a weak D call TRBD1 (6 bases). The CDR3 loop spans 14 amino acids. In germline, CDR1 is SGHTA, CDR2 FQGTGA. CDR3 region: CASSRQENSYEQYF. The CDR3 nucleotides are TGCGCCAGCAGCCGACAGGAAAACTCCTACGAGCAGTACTTC.

For the CDR3, the DNA is TGCAGTGCTAGGGGACCTCAGAACTCCCGAAGGAGCAATCAGCCCCAGCATTTT. Translation: CSARGPQNSRRSNQPQHF. The V and J genes are TRBV20-1 and TRBJ1-5; D is perhaps TRBD1 (5 bases). Germline V lookup: CDR1 DFQATT, CDR2 SNEGSKA (reference sequence). The CDR3 extends over 18 amino acids. V lost 3 bases to trimming and J lost 1 base, with 22 bases between them.

This clonotype was recorded many times. V gene TRBV15 combines with J gene TRBJ2-2; D remains unclear. Trimming removed 8 bases from V and 0 bases from J, with 13 bases in between. The CDR3 consists of 15 residues. From germline, CDR1 is LNHNV and CDR2 YYDKDF (reference sequence). In DNA, the CDR3 is TGTGCCACCGCCCCCGGACGGCCGAACACCGGGGAGCTGTTTTTT. As protein: CATAPGRPNTGELFF.

Worth noting for this clonotype: At one boundary the junction diverges from the germline segment, which might be a read error. The V and J genes are TRBV5-1 and TRBJ2-7, with 9 bases identical to TRBD2. Germline CDR1 reads SGHRS; CDR2 reads YFSETQ. The CDR3 runs 17 residues. The CDR3 nucleotides read TGTGCCAGCAGCCAAGATTCGGTTCCTAGCGGGAAGTACGAGCAGTACTTC. The encoded protein is CASSQDSVPSGKYEQYF.

The chain carries TRBV7-3 and TRBJ1-2, with TRBD1 identical over 10 bases. The J segment lost 8 bases and the V segment lost 2 bases, leaving 8 bases of the junction unmatched. Looked up from germline, CDR1 is SGHTA and CDR2 is FQGTGA. The CDR3 loop spans 15 amino acids. CDR3 sequence: CASSLERDRGGGYTF. DNA of the CDR3: TGTGCCAGCAGCTTAGAGAGGGACAGGGGTGGAGGCTACACCTTC.

This clonotype was counted at least ten times. The chain couples TRBV7-2 to TRBJ1-6, with 7 bases matching TRBD1. CDR3 length equals 15 residues. Germline trimming cut 11 bases from V and 1 base from J; bases unmatched to any gene: 8. Germline CDR1 reads SGHTA; CDR2 reads FQGNSA. CDR3 bases: TGTGCCTCACTTCCAGGGGGATCCTATAATTCACCCCTCCACTTT. This translates into CASLPGGSYNSPLHF.

This clonotype was picked up a small number of times. One end of the junction does not line up with germline, which may come from a read error. In DNA, the CDR3 is TGCGCCAGCAGCTTGGTTGCGAACACCGGGGAGCTGTTTTTT. This gives the protein CASSLVANTGELFF. The chain recombines TRBV7-9 with TRBJ2-2; D uncertain. Per germline, CDR1 SEHNR and CDR2 FQNEAQ (reference sequence). The CDR3 extends over 14 amino acids.

This clonotype showed up many times. The chain links TRBV2 to TRBJ1-2; D uncertain. This CDR3 comprises 14 residues. Looked up from germline, CDR1 is SNHLY and CDR2 is FYNNEI. V lost 4 bases and J 8 bases, leaving 17 bases between the germline ends. The CDR3 coding sequence is TGTGCCAGCAGTGCCGACCGCAAGGCGGGCGGCTACACCTTC. Translated: CASSADRKAGGYTF.

This chain uses TRBV2 with TRBJ2-5; 9 bases agree with TRBD1. Gene TRBJ2-4 matches the end of the DNA better, so the J call may be wrong. The CDR3 loop spans 13 amino acids. The germline CDR1 and CDR2 sequences are SNHLY and FYNNEI. Here the CDR3 reads CASVGDRVNIQYF. The CDR3 bases are TGTGCCAGCGTGGGGGACAGGGTAAACATTCAGTACTTC.

The V and J genes are TRBV7-9 and TRBJ1-1; possibly TRBD1 for D (6 bases). Trimming took 6 bases from V and 1 from J, leaving 15 bases between them. The CDR3 is 15 residues long. Germline V gene lookup returns CDR1 SEHNR and CDR2 FQNEAQ (reference sequence). The CDR3 loop reads CASSLGAAENTEAFF. The CDR3 coding sequence is TGTGCCAGCAGTTTGGGGGCAGCTGAGAACACTGAAGCTTTCTTT.

The genes are TRBV10-3 and TRBJ1-6, with TRBD1 matching 9 bases. This CDR3 contains 15 residues. Trimming removed 6 bases from V and 9 bases from J; junction bases left unmatched: 9. CDR1 is ENHRY, CDR2 SYGVKD, per germline. The CDR3 DNA reads TGTGCCATCAGCCAAGGGGACAGGGTGGGTTCACCCCTCCACTTT. Its protein is CAISQGDRVGSPLHF.

About this clonotype itself: Given a much more abundant clone one base away, this may be a read error. This rearrangement joins TRBV5-6 to TRBJ2-7; 8 positions match TRBD2. V lost 5 bases, J lost 4 bases, and 11 bases stayed unmatched. This CDR3 has 15 residues. CDR1 SGHDT and CDR2 YYEEEE come from the germline V gene. The CDR3 DNA reads as TGTGCCAGCAGTAGCGGGGCAGCAGCGTTGTACGAGCAGTACTTC. Translating gives CASSSGAAALYEQYF.

J is TRBJ1-4 and V is TRBV29-1; TRBD1 might be the D (5 bases). The CDR3 runs to 11 residues. Trimming removed 4 bases from V and 12 bases from J, with 12 bases in between. The germline V gene encodes CDR1 SQVTM and CDR2 ANQGSEA. The chain's CDR3 is CSVGGTNELFF. The CDR3 DNA follows: TGCAGCGTTGGGGGGACTAATGAACTGTTTTTT.